This TCR beta chain was documented in a study of blood T cell repertoires in COVID-19. Whole-study context: Samples representing acute and convalescent COVID-19 were sourced from the United States, Italy and Spain. T cells, B-cell-depleted T cells, or PBMCs supplied cDNA or gDNA.

The CDR3 runs to 15 residues. J gave up 6 bases and V 0 bases, and 9 bases lay outside the gene matches. CDR1 is SGDLS and CDR2 is YYNGEE in the germline V gene. In the source study's methods: Reference gene primers were amplified, and this amplification served to estimate nucleated cell counts. The protocol was immunoSEQ multiplex PCR, while the TCRdb copy is restricted to in-frame clones and leaves out a portion. That table furnishes V, J and clone size, whereas the DNA furnished D and trimming. The table records around 260,000 clones, 88% of them present only once. The TCR sequence derives from a human donor in a cohort sampled during active COVID-19. The V gene is TRBV9, the J gene TRBJ2-7; 7 bases align to TRBD1. Sequences were obtained from peripheral blood. The CDR3 region has the DNA TGTGCCAGCAGCGTAGGACAGGGTCTTCGGGTCGAGCAGTACTTC. It yields the protein CASSVGQGLRVEQYF. Based on the CDR3 plus reference TRBV9 and TRBJ2-7, the full variable domain is DSGVTQTPKHLITATGQRVTLRCSPRSGDLSVYWYQQSLDQGLQFLIQYYNGEERAKGNILERFSAQQFPDLHSELNLSSLELGDSALYFCASSVGQGLRVEQYFGPGTRLTVT.